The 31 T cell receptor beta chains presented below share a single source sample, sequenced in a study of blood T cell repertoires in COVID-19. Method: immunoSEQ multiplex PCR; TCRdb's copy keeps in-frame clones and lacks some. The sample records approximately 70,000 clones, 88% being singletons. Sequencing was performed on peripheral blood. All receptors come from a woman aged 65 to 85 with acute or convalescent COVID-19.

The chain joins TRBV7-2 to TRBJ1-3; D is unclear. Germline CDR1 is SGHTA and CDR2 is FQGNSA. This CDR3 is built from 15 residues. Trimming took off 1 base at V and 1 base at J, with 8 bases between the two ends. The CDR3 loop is CASSLGSVSGNTIYF. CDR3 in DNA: TGTGCCAGCAGCTTAGGATCAGTATCTGGAAACACCATATATTTT.

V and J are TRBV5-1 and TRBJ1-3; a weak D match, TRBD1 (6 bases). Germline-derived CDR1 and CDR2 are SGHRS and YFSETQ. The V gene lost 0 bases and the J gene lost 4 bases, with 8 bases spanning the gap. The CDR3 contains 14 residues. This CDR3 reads CASSLAGQGNTIYF. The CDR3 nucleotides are TGCGCCAGCAGCTTGGCCGGACAGGGAAACACCATATATTTT. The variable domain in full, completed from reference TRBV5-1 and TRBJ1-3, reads KAGVTQTPRYLIKTRGQQVTLSCSPISGHRSVSWYQQTPGQGLQFLFEYFSETQRNKGNFPGRFSGRQFSNSRSEMNVSTLELGDSALYLCASSLAGQGNTIYFGEGSWLTVV.

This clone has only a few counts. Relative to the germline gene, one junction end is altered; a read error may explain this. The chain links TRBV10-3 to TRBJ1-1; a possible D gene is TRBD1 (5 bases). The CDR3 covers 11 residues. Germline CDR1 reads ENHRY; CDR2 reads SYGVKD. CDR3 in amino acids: CAIGAGQGFLF. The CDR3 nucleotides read TGTGCCATCGGGGCCGGTCAGGGATTTCTCTTT.

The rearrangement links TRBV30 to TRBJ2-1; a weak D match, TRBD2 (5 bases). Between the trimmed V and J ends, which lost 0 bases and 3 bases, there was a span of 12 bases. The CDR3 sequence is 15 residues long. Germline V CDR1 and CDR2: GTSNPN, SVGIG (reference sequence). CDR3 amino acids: CAWSVRELIYNEQFF. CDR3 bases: TGTGCCTGGAGTGTAAGGGAGCTCATCTACAATGAGCAGTTCTTC.

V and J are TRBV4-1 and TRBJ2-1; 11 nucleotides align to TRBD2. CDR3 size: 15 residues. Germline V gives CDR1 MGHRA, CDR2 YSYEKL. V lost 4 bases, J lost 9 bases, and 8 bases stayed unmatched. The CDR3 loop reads CASSPQGLAVREQFF. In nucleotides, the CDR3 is TGCGCCAGCAGCCCTCAGGGACTAGCGGTACGTGAGCAGTTCTTC.

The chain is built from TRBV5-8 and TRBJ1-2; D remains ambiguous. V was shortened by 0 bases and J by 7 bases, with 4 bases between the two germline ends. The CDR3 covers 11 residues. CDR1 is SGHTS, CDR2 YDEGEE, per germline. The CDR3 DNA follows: TGTGCCAGCAGCTTGGCATTTGGCTACACCTTC. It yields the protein CASSLAFGYTF.

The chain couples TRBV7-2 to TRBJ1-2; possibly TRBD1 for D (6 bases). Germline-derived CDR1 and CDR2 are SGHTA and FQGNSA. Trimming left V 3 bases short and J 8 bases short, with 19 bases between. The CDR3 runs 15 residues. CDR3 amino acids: CASSFDRDNYGGYTF. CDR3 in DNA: TGTGCCAGCAGCTTCGACCGGGACAACTATGGAGGCTACACCTTC.

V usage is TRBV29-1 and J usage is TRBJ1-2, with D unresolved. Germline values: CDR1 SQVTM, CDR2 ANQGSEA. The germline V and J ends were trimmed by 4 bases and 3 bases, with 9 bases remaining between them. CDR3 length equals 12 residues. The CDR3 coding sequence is TGCAGCGTTGGGGCAGGCGACTATGGCTACACCTTC. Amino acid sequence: CSVGAGDYGYTF.

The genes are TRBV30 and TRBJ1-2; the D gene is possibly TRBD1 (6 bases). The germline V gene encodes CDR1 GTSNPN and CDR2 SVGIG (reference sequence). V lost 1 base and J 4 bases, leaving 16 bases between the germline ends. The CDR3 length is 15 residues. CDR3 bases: TGTGCCTGGAGTGCACCTTCACAGGGTTCCTATGGCTACACCTTC. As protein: CAWSAPSQGSYGYTF.

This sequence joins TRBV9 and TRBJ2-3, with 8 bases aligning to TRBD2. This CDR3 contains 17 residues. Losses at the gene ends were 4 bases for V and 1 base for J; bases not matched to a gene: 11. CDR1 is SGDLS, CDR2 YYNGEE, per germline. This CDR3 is CASSPSGWSLGTDTQYF. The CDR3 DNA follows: TGTGCCAGCAGCCCTAGCGGGTGGTCTTTGGGCACAGATACGCAGTATTTT.

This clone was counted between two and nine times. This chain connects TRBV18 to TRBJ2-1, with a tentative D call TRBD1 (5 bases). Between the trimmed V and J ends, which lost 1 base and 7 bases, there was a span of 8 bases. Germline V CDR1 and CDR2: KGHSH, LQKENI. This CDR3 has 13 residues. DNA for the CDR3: TGTGCCAGCTCACCACGGCGGACAAATGAGCAGTTCTTC. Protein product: CASSPRRTNEQFF. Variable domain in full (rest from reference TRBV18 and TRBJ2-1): NAGVMQNPRHLVRRRGQEARLRCSPMKGHSHVYWYRQLPEEGLKFMVYLQKENIIDESGMPKERFSAEFPKEGPSILRIQQVVRGDSAAYFCASSPRRTNEQFFGPGTRLTVL.

The CDR3 coding sequence is TGTGCCAGCAGTTACCTGGGGCAGGGGGCTAATTCACCCCTCCACTTT. This encodes CASSYLGQGANSPLHF. The chain uses TRBV27 and TRBJ1-6; 8 nucleotides align to TRBD1. The length of the CDR3 is 16 residues. The V segment lost 4 bases and the J segment 6 bases; nucleotides outside the gene matches: 8. The V gene's germline CDR1 is MNHEY and CDR2 SMNVEV (reference sequence).

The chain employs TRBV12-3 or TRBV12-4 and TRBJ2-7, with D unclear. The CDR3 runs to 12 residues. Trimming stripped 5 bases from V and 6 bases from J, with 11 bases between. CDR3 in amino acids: CASSISRSEQYF. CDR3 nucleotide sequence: TGTGCCAGCAGTATCTCTAGGTCCGAGCAGTACTTC.

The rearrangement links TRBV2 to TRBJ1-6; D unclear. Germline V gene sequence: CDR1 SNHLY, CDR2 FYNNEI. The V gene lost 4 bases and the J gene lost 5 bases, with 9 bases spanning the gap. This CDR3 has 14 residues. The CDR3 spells CASSGEMDNSPLHF. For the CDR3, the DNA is TGTGCCAGCAGTGGGGAGATGGATAATTCACCCCTCCACTTT.

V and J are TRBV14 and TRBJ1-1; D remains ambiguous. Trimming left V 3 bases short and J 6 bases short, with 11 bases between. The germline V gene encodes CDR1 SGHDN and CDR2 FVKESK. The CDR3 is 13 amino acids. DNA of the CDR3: TGTGCCAGCAGCCAGAACCTCGGAGCTGAAGCTTTCTTT. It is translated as CASSQNLGAEAFF.

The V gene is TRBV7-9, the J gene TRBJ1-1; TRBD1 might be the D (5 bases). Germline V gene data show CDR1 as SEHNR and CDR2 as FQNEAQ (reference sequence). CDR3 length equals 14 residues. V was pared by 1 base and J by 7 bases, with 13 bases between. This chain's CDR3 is CASSLGGSLIEAFF. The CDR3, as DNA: TGTGCCAGCAGCTTAGGGGGCAGTCTTATTGAAGCTTTCTTT.

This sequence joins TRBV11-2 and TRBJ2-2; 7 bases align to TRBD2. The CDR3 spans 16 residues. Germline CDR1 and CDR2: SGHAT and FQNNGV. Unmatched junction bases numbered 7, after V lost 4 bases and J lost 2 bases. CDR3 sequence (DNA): TGTGCCAGCAGCTATGATAGCGGGCGTAACACCGGGGAGCTGTTTTTT. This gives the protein CASSYDSGRNTGELFF. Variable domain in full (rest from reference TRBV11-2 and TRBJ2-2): EAGVAQSPRYKIIEKRQSVAFWCNPISGHATLYWYQQILGQGPKLLIQFQNNGVVDDSQLPKDRFSAERLKGVDSTLKIQPAKLEDSAVYLCASSYDSGRNTGELFFGEGSRLTVL.

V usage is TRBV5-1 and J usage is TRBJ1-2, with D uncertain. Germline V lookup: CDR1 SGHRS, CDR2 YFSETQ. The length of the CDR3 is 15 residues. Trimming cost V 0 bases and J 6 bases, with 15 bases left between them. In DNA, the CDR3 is TGCGCCAGCAGCTTGGCTCCGGGAATTGAGCATGGCTACACCTTC. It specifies CASSLAPGIEHGYTF.

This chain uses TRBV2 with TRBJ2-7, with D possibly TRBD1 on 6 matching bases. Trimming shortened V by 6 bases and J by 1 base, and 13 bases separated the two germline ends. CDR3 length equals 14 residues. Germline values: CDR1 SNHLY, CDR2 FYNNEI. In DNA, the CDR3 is TGTGCCAGCAGAAAGACAGGTTTATCCTACGAGCAGTACTTC. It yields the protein CASRKTGLSYEQYF.

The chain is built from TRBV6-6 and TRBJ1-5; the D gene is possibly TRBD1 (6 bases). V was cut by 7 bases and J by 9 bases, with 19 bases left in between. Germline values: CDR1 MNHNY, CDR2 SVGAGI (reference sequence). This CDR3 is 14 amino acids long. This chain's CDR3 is CASKIGTTGRPQHF. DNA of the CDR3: TGTGCCAGCAAAATCGGGACAACTGGGCGGCCCCAGCATTTT.

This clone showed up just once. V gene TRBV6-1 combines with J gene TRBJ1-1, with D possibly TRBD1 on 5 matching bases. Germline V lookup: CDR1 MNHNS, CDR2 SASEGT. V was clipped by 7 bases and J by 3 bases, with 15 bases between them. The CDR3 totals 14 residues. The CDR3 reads CASTQRGVDTEAFF. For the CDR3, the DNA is TGTGCCAGCACCCAAAGGGGTGTGGACACTGAAGCTTTCTTT.

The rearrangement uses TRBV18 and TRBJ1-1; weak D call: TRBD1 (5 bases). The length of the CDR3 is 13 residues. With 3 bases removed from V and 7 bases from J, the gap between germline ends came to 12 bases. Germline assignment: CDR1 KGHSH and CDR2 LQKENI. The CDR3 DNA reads TGTGCCAGCTCACCGCAGGGAGGTAATGAAGCTTTCTTT. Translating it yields CASSPQGGNEAFF.

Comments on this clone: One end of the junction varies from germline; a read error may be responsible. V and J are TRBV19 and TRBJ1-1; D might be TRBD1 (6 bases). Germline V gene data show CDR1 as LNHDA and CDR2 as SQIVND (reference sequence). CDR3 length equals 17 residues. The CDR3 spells CACSPGLGGRGWTEAFF. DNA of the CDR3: TGTGCCTGTAGTCCCGGACTGGGCGGGAGGGGGTGGACTGAAGCTTTCTTT.

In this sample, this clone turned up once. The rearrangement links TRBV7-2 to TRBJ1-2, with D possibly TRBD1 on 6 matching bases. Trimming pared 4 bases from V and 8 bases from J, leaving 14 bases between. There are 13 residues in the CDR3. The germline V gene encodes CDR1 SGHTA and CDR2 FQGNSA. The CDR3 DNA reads TGTGCCAGCAGCTCTTACAGGGCCCAGGGCTACACCTTC. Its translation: CASSSYRAQGYTF. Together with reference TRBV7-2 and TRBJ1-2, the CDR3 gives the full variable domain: GAGVSQSPSNKVTEKGKDVELRCDPISGHTALYWYRQSLGQGLEFLIYFQGNSAPDKSGLPSDRFSAERTGGSVSTLTIQRTQQEDSAVYLCASSSYRAQGYTFGSGTRLTVV.

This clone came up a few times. The CDR3 region has the DNA TGTGCCAGCAGTTTAGCACGACAGGGGAGCACTGAAGCTTTCTTT. It translates to CASSLARQGSTEAFF. V gene TRBV28 combines with J gene TRBJ1-1; TRBD1 aligns across 8 bases. The ends lost 2 bases at V and 4 bases at J; junction bases unmatched: 6. The CDR3 is 15 amino acids. The germline V gene encodes CDR1 MDHEN and CDR2 SYDVKM.

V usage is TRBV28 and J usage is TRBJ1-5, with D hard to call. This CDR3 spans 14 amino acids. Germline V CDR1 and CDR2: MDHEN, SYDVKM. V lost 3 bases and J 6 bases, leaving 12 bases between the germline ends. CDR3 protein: CASSLPQVGQPQHF. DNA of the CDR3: TGTGCCAGCAGTTTGCCGCAGGTCGGTCAGCCCCAGCATTTT.

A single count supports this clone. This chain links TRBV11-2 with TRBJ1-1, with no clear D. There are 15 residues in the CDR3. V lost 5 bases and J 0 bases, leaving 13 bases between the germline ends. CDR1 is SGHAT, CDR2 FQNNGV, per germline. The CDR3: CASSLVPVMNTEAFF. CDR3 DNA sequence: TGTGCCAGCAGCCTTGTCCCGGTTATGAACACTGAAGCTTTCTTT. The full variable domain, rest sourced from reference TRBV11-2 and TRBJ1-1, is EAGVAQSPRYKIIEKRQSVAFWCNPISGHATLYWYQQILGQGPKLLIQFQNNGVVDDSQLPKDRFSAERLKGVDSTLKIQPAKLEDSAVYLCASSLVPVMNTEAFFGQGTRLTVV.

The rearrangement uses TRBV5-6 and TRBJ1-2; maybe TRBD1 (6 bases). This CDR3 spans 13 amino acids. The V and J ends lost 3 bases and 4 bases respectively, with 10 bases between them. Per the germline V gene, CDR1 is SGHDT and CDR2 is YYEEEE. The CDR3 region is CASSSQGTYGYTF. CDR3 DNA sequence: TGTGCCAGCAGCTCGCAGGGGACCTATGGCTACACCTTC.

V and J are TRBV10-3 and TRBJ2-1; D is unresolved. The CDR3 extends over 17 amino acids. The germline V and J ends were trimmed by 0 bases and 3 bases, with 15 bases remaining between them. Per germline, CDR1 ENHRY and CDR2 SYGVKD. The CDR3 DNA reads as TGTGCCATCAGTGAGTCTTACGTAGGAGTTGGCTACAATGAGCAGTTCTTC. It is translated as CAISESYVGVGYNEQFF.

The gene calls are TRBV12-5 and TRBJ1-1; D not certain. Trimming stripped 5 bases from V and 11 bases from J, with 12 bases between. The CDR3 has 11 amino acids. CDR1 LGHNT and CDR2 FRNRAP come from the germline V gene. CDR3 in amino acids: CASGEGDKAFF. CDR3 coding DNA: TGTGCTAGTGGTGAAGGCGACAAGGCTTTCTTT.

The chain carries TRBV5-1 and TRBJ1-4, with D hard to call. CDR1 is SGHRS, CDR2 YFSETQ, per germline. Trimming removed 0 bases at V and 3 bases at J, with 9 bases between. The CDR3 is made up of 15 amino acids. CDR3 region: CASSLVHAPNEKLFF. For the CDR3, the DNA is TGCGCCAGCAGCTTGGTTCACGCGCCTAATGAAAAACTGTTTTTT.